This is a list of T cell receptor beta chains from one sample in a study of regulatory T cells in long-lasting Graves disease. MiXCR, run by TCRdb on the multiplex PCR reads, gives a single entry per CDR3 protein. The sample consists of more than 300,000 distinct CDR3 sequences, about an eighth of them appearing once. Separately, the same data were catalogued under a study of T cells in Graves' hyperthyroidism and ophthalmopathy.

The source was peripheral blood mononuclear cells (PBMCs), collected at new diagnosis, from a patient treated with antithyroid drugs. These receptors were collected from a woman aged 18-30 years with Graves disease. The conserved cysteine and the conserved F or W are not part of the CDR3 here. Rows may omit the clone size; those that give it use once, few, many or a size class.

TRBV5-4	TRBJ1-2	few	ASSLGGSFYGYT
TRBV7-2	TRBJ1-4	many	ASSLEQGGNEKLF
TRBV7-9	TRBJ2-1	many	ASSLLSRGLIHTYNEQF
TRBV9	TRBJ2-1	-	ASSVSSTGGLAYNEQF
TRBV24-1	TRBJ2-1	few	ATSDLGAGFREQF
TRBV19	TRBJ1-5	few	ASSLPSGQVTLSNQPQH
TRBV27	TRBJ2-3	many	ASTSRKDTQY
TRBV28	TRBJ1-1	-	ASIGGTGNTEAF
TRBV4-3	TRBJ2-3	-	ASGQGQGRPAQY
TRBV5-1	TRBJ1-1	many	ASSLGLAGGTEAF
TRBV13	TRBJ2-5	many	ASSDRTSASQETQY
TRBV27	TRBJ1-6	many	ASSLRDRSSYNSPLH
TRBV7-2	TRBJ1-1	many	ASRQTGENTEAF
TRBV7-8	TRBJ2-3	many	ASSLGKADTQY
TRBV7-2	TRBJ2-2	few	ASSLVPEYTGELF
TRBV12-3/TRBV12-4	TRBJ1-2	-	ASSSGGTGGPNSSFYGYT
TRBV4-2	TRBJ2-7	few	ASSLHGGGDEQY
TRBV7-9	TRBJ2-1	few	ASGLTGTSNEQF
TRBV20-1	TRBJ2-1	-	SASKPTSGGAYRF
TRBV18	TRBJ1-5	many	ASSPTTQGGQPQH
TRBV13	TRBJ1-6	few	ASSFSGSYNSPLH
TRBV19	TRBJ2-2	few	ATKRGFGTGELF
TRBV5-1	TRBJ1-4	-	ASSPRGATNEKLF
TRBV28	TRBJ2-1	-	ASSLNPGSYNEQF
TRBV6-2/TRBV6-3	TRBJ1-5	many	ASSYSGGVRRQPQH
TRBV6-2/TRBV6-3	TRBJ1-4	-	ASSYSGENEKLF
TRBV20-1	TRBJ1-1	-	SAMRTNTEAF
TRBV6-2/TRBV6-3	TRBJ2-3	-	ASSYSNPSGGADTQY
TRBV9	TRBJ2-5	many	ASSPRTGEETQY
TRBV25-1	TRBJ1-1	many	ASTDREDFMNTEAF
TRBV7-9	TRBJ2-7	many	ASSHWTGGLYEQY
TRBV30	TRBJ1-5	many	AWSPPREGNQPQH
TRBV20-1	TRBJ1-4	many	SARDGTGDEKLF
TRBV20-1	TRBJ2-2	few	SALTGGNTGELF
TRBV15	TRBJ1-1	many	ATSRDLGRAMGNTEAF
TRBV12-3/TRBV12-4	TRBJ2-1	many	ASSFSSGAAQF
TRBV28	TRBJ1-1	many	ASSLGDRVGTEAF
TRBV5-1	TRBJ1-1	many	ASSLGGNMNTEAF
TRBV27	TRBJ1-1	-	ASSTDSQFMNTEAF
TRBV20-1	TRBJ1-6	many	SARDPASGQSPLH
TRBV20-1	TRBJ2-1	-	SARDRVRYNEQF
TRBV7-8	TRBJ2-1	many	ASSRRPQATYNEQF
TRBV28	TRBJ1-6	many	ASSGGETYNSPLH
TRBV30	TRBJ1-4	few	AGGREELF
TRBV12-3/TRBV12-4	TRBJ1-6	-	ASSSVGFGSSYNSPLH
TRBV4-1	TRBJ1-1	-	ASSQEWGQNTEAF
TRBV29-1	TRBJ2-1	many	SVRLEWNNEQF
TRBV12-3/TRBV12-4	TRBJ2-7	many	ASSRTDYYEQY
TRBV7-2	TRBJ2-3	many	ASSSSPAGSTDTQY
TRBV10-3	TRBJ1-2	-	AITATGPHGYT
TRBV11-2	TRBJ2-7	many	ASSLERVAEQY
TRBV5-5	TRBJ2-1	-	ASSSNRGSSYNEQF
TRBV7-2	TRBJ2-5	many	ASSSQPGGKETQY